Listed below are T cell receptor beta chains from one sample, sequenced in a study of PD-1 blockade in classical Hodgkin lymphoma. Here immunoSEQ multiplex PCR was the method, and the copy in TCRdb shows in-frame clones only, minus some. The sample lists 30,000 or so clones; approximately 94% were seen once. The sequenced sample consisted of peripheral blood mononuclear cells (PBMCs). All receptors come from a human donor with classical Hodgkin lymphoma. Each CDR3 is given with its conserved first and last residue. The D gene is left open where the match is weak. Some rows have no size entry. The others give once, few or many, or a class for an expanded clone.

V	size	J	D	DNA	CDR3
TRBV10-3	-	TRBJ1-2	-	TGTGCCATCAGTGAGTCGAAGCTCACGGAAGGCTATGGCTACACCTTC	CAISESKLTEGYGYTF
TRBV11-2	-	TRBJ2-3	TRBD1	TGTGCCAGCAGCCCCCCGTCCCCGAGACAGGGCCTACACACAGATACGCAGTATTTT	CASSPPSPRQGLHTDTQYF
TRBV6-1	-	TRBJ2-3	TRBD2	TGTGCCAGCAGTGTCCAAACCTGGACTAGCGGCACAGATACGCAGTATTTT	CASSVQTWTSGTDTQYF
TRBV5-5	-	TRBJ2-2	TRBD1	TGTGCCAGCAGCTTGATAGGACAGGAGACCGGGGAGCTGTTTTTT	CASSLIGQETGELFF
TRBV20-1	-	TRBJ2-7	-	TGCAGTGCTGGACCCTTATACGAGCAGTACTTC	CSAGPLYEQYF
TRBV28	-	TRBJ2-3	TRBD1	TGTGCCAGCAGGGAAACAGGGGGCGGCCGCCCAGATACGCAGTATTTT	CASRETGGGRPDTQYF
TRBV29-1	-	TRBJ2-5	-	TGCAGTTGTGGGGTTTCGGAGACCCAGTACTTC	CSCGVSETQYF
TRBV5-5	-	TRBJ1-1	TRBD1	TGTGCCAGCAGTATGCGCGGGACAGGGGGTGCTTTCTTT	CASSMRGTGGAFF
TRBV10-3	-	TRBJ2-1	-	TGTGCCATCAGTGAACACGGGGACACCTACAATGAGCAGTTCTTC	CAISEHGDTYNEQFF
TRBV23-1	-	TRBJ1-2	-	TGCGCCAGCAGTCTTCAAAGGGAACAGGGCGCTCAGGGCTACACCTTC	CASSLQREQGAQGYTF
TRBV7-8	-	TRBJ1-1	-	TGTGCCAGCAGCTCCTCCACGAAAGCTTTCTTT	CASSSSTKAFF
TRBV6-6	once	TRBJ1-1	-	TGTGCCAGCAGTTACTCGGGAAAGATGAACACTGAAGCTTTCTTT	CASSYSGKMNTEAFF
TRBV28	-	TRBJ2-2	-	TGTGCCAGCAGTTCGGGCCAGAACACCGGGGAGCTGTTTTTT	CASSSGQNTGELFF
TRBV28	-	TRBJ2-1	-	TGTGCCAGCAGTTCCACGCCGGGACTCCTGATTCAAGAGCAGTTCTTC	CASSSTPGLLIQEQFF
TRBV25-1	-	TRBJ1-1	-	TGTGCCAGCAGTGATTCCGGGGGGAACACTGAAGCTTTCTTT	CASSDSGGNTEAFF
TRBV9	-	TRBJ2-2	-	TGTGCCAGCAGCCCCCGAGGGGCCTCACGCTTAAACGGGGAGCTGTTTTTT	CASSPRGASRLNGELFF
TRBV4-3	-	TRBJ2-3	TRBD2	TGCGCCAGCAGCCAAAAGGGAGTGACTAGCGGGGGGCTCAGCACAGATACGCAGTATTTT	CASSQKGVTSGGLSTDTQYF
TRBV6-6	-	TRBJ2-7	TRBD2	TGTGCCAGCAATATCCAAGCGGGGGGGATCTACGAGCAGTACTTC	CASNIQAGGIYEQYF
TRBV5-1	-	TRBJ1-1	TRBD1	TGCGCCAGCCGACCGGGACAGGTGAACACTGAAGCTTTCTTT	CASRPGQVNTEAFF
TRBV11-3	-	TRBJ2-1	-	TGTGCCAGCAGCCCAGCACCAGGGGCCGGTCGTGATGAGCAGTTCTTC	CASSPAPGAGRDEQFF
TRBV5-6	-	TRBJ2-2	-	TGTGCCAGCAGCATCACCGGGGAGCTGTTTTTT	CASSITGELFF
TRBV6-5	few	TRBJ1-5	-	TGTGCCAGCAGTCCAAGAGGGGGAGGTGAGCCCCAGCATTTT	CASSPRGGGEPQHF
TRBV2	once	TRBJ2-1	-	TGTGCCTGTACTAGCACGGTACGGGGCAATGAGCAGTTCTTC	CACTSTVRGNEQFF
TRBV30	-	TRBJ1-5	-	TGTGCCTGGAGTCGACAGAACAATCAGCCCCAGCATTTT	CAWSRQNNQPQHF